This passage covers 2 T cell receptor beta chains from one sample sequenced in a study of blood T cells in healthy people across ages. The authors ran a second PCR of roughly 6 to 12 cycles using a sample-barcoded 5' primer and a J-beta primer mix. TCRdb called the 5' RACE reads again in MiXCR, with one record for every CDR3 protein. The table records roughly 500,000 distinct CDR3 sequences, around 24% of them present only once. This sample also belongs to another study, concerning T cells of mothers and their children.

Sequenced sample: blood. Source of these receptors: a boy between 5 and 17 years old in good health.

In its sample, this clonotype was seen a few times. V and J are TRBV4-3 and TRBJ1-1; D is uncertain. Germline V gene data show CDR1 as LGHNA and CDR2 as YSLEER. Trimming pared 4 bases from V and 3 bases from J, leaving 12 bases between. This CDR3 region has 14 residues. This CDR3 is CASSRVALHTEAFF. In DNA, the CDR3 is TGCGCCAGCAGCCGTGTTGCCCTGCACACTGAAGCTTTCTTT.

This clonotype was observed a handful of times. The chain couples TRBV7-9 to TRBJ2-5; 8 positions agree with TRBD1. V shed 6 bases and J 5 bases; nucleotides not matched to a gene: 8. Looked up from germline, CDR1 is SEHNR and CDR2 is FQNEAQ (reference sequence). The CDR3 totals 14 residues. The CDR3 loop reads CASSHDRGGETQYF. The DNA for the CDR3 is TGTGCCAGCAGTCATGACAGGGGTGGTGAGACCCAGTACTTC.